This T cell receptor beta chain was found in a study of shared clonotypes between healthy human individuals. Study observations and caveats: The study generally estimated greater richness for naive than memory subsets.

In regard to this clone: Its antigen is as yet unknown.

Authors' data handling: ImmunoSEQ yielded junction-only sequences lacking quality scores, so filtering differed. Clones were read by immunoSEQ multiplex PCR, and TCRdb kept only the in-frame ones, dropping some. Clone size and V and J calls were adopted from that table, with D and trimming inferred from the DNA. The data hold approximately 620,000 clones, with approximately 97% observed a single time. The TCR comes from a woman in her thirties in good health. Material: naive CD4+ T cells sorted from blood. Subset noted: CD45RA+ positively selected.

The CDR3: CASSKTTGFYTQYF. CDR3 bases: TGTGCCAGCAGTAAGACGACAGGGTTTTATACGCAGTATTTT. This sequence joins TRBV27 and TRBJ2-3; TRBD1 aligns across 7 bases. The CDR3 length is 14 residues. J gave up 7 bases and V 5 bases, and 9 bases lay outside the gene matches. CDR1 is MNHEY and CDR2 is SMNVEV in the germline V gene (reference sequence).